The entry below describes one T cell receptor (beta chain). What it binds is not known. This sample stems from a study of post-analysis software for immune sequencing data. The CDR3 spans 13 residues. Germline assignment: CDR1 SGHTA and CDR2 FQGTGA. V lost 5 bases, J lost 6 bases, and 12 bases lay in between. The authors incorporated unique molecular identifiers into the TCR beta cDNA libraries. Using its own MiXCR run on the PCR reads, TCRdb lists one record per CDR3 protein. The sample contains about 460,000 distinct CDR3 sequences, roughly 45% of which appear only once. General observations from the study: Five TRBV segments occurring more often in patients than controls included TRBV5-6, TRBV5-1 and TRBV20-1.

The sequence came from a girl aged 10-17 years with multiple sclerosis. Sequencing used blood. The V gene is TRBV7-3, the J gene TRBJ2-3, with D unresolved. DNA of the CDR3: TGTGCCAGCAGCCCCCATCGAGACGATACGCAGTATTTT. It codes for CASSPHRDDTQYF.